This T cell receptor (beta chain) was recorded in a study of response to subunit inactivated influenza vaccine. Deletions cut 2 bases from V and 6 bases from J, with 10 bases between. The germline gives CDR1 DFQATT, CDR2 SNEGSKA (reference sequence). The CDR3 loop spans 13 amino acids. This clonotype was observed at least ten times. TCRdb fed the RT-PCR reads into MiXCR, producing one record per CDR3 protein. The data hold about 500,000 distinct CDR3 sequences, with approximately 15% observed a single time. This chain joins TRBV20-1 and TRBJ2-2; D is perhaps TRBD1 (5 bases). The specimen comprised CD4+ T cells sorted from PBMCs, sampled roughly 24 months after vaccination. This receptor was obtained from a man aged 50-75 years who received an inactivated influenza vaccine. CDR3 in DNA: TGCAGTGCTAGACACAGGTTCTCCGGGGAGCTGTTTTTT. Its translation is CSARHRFSGELFF.